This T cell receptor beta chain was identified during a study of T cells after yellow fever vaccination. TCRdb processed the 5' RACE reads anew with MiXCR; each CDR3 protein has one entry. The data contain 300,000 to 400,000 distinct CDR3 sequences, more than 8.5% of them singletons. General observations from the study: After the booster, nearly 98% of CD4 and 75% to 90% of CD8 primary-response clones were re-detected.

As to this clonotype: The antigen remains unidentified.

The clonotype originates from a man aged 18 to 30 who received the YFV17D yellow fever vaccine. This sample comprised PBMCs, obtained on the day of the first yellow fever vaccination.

CDR3 sequence reads: CASSEEGAVTNYGYTF. The CDR3 DNA reads as TGTGCCAGCAGTGAAGAGGGGGCGGTTACTAACTATGGCTACACCTTC. The chain recombines TRBV2 with TRBJ1-2, with 7 bases fitting TRBD1. Per the germline V gene, CDR1 is SNHLY and CDR2 is FYNNEI. The CDR3 loop spans 16 amino acids. The trim removed 1 base at V and 0 bases at J, leaving 5 bases unmatched.